Sequencing of this T cell receptor (beta chain) was carried out in a study of cytomegalovirus exposure and HLA in healthy donors. About this clone itself: No antigen is known for it.

CDR1 SGHRS and CDR2 YFSETQ come from the germline V gene. Trimming pared 5 bases from V and 0 bases from J, leaving 21 bases between. CDR3 length: 18 residues. A multiplex PCR was run with 60 Vbeta primers and 13 Jbeta primers. Profiled with immunoSEQ multiplex PCR; TCRdb holds only in-frame clones, not every one. The data show over 130,000 clones, with about four fifths seen just once and 6% to 6.5% held by the top ten. Study-wide results and limits: CMV antigen specificity of three CMV-associated chains was confirmed in vitro.

V usage is TRBV5-1 and J usage is TRBJ2-1, with D possibly being TRBD2 (6 bases). This sequence originates from a man aged 45-65 years in good health and CMV-seropositive. Sample: PBMCs. This chain's CDR3 is CASSFLRAGSGSYNEQFF. For the CDR3, the DNA is TGCGCCAGCAGTTTCCTCCGTGCTGGTAGCGGCTCCTACAATGAGCAGTTCTTC.